Reported below is one TCR beta chain. The trim removed 8 bases at V and 4 bases at J, leaving 4 bases unmatched. Germline V CDR1 and CDR2: SGHTA, FQGNSA. The CDR3 consists of 13 residues. The data stem from a study of OX40 agonist ivuxolimab in advanced cancers. Assay used: immunoSEQ multiplex PCR; TCRdb lists only in-frame clones, some missing. The table records 90,000 to 100,000 clones, roughly 90% of them present only once. The rearrangement uses TRBV7-2 and TRBJ2-7; 11 bases map to TRBD1. The sample in question was CD4+ or CD8+ T cells sorted from blood, obtained in a trial of the OX40 agonist ivuxolimab. The sequence derives from an adult with an advanced solid tumor such as melanoma, head and neck, liver or kidney cancer. Here the CDR3 reads CASSGTGGYEQYF. In nucleotides, the CDR3 is TGTGCCAGCTCCGGGACAGGGGGGTACGAGCAGTACTTC.